The clone carrying this TCR beta chain was observed a single time. Repertoires were generated with immunoSEQ multiplex PCR, while TCRdb's copy carries only in-frame clones and drops some. The data show approximately 110,000 clones, around 94% seen once. This sample stems from a study of cytomegalovirus exposure and HLA in healthy donors. The CDR3 contains 16 residues. V was trimmed by 1 base and J by 1 base, leaving 13 bases between them. Germline CDR1 reads MGHRA; CDR2 reads YSYEKL. The chain carries TRBV4-1 and TRBJ1-1, with D perhaps TRBD1 (6 bases). Sequenced input: PBMCs. The TCR originated in a woman aged 18-35 years in good health and CMV-seronegative. The CDR3 loop reads CASSQAPDRQNTEAFF. The CDR3 DNA follows: TGCGCCAGCAGCCAAGCCCCCGACAGGCAGAACACTGAAGCTTTCTTT.